The 23 T cell receptor beta chains in this list originate from one sample, sequenced in a study of T cell clones after liver transplantation. This table comes from immunoSEQ multiplex PCR, and its TCRdb copy is limited to in-frame clones, with some not included. This sample has 50,000 or so clones, with 70% to 90% found just once. Sequences were derived from CD8+ T cells from blood, sampled 12 months after liver transplant. These receptors were obtained from a human patient who received a liver transplant. T cells may partly derive from the graft donor.

V usage is TRBV29-1 and J usage is TRBJ2-7, with D possibly being TRBD1 (6 bases). The CDR3 is made up of 12 amino acids. Germline V CDR1 and CDR2: SQVTM, ANQGSEA. Trimming removed 4 bases at V and 6 bases at J, with 13 bases between. CDR3 protein: CSVVVQGSEQYF. CDR3 nucleotides: TGCAGCGTTGTCGTACAGGGATCCGAGCAGTACTTC.

The chain is built from TRBV14 and TRBJ2-1, with D possibly matching TRBD2 (5 bases). Germline V gene data show CDR1 as SGHDN and CDR2 as FVKESK. Trimming pared 0 bases from V and 5 bases from J, leaving 23 bases between. CDR3 size: 19 residues. The CDR3 DNA follows: TGTGCCAGCAGCCAAGATGTAAGAATAGCGCGAACTTTAGACAATGAGCAGTTCTTC. Translating gives CASSQDVRIARTLDNEQFF.

This clone was recorded only once. V gene TRBV27 combines with J gene TRBJ2-7; no firm D call. The V end was cut by 3 bases, the J end by 4 bases, with 13 bases between. The CDR3 runs 14 residues. Germline V gene data show CDR1 as MNHEY and CDR2 as SMNVEV (reference sequence). CDR3 nucleotides: TGTGCCAGCAGTTTGGGAACTATTCCTTACGAGCAGTACTTC. Translating it yields CASSLGTIPYEQYF.

DNA of the CDR3: TGTGCCAGCAGCCCCTTCAAAGGGTCCGGGACCCCTGCTTACGAGCAGTACTTC. Residues: CASSPFKGSGTPAYEQYF. The chain combines TRBV9 with TRBJ2-7, with D perhaps being TRBD1 or TRBD2 (5 bases each). Germline V gene sequence: CDR1 SGDLS, CDR2 YYNGEE. CDR3 length: 18 amino acids. The V end lost 4 bases, the J end lost 4 bases, and 27 bases lay between the germline ends.

The chain recombines TRBV28 with TRBJ1-2, with unresolved D. Trimming pared 5 bases from V and 1 base from J, leaving 8 bases between. This CDR3 contains 13 residues. Germline CDR1 is MDHEN and CDR2 is SYDVKM. The DNA for the CDR3 is TGTGCCAGCAGTCCGTACCTTAACTATGGCTACACCTTC. This gives the protein CASSPYLNYGYTF.

The chain has TRBV7-5 and TRBJ2-7; the D segment call TRBD1 is taken from the table without a DNA check. TRBV7-5 is marked as a pseudogene. The CDR3 contains 17 residues. CDR3 protein: CARSLALGRGHSYEQYF. The DNA of the CDR3 is TGTGCCAGAAGCTTAGCCCTCGGCAGGGGGCACTCCTACGAGCAGTACTTC.

This clone was observed a single time. The chain is built from TRBV19 and TRBJ2-3; 12 bases align to TRBD2. The CDR3 has 21 residues. Germline V gene data show CDR1 as LNHDA and CDR2 as SQIVND (reference sequence). V was pared by 4 bases and J by 0 bases, with 17 bases of the junction left unmatched. CDR3: CASSTYQLLAGGSSSTDTQYF. The CDR3 DNA follows: TGTGCCAGTAGTACGTATCAGCTACTAGCGGGAGGATCTTCTAGCACAGATACGCAGTATTTT.

The V gene is TRBV28, the J gene TRBJ1-1, with 11 bases fitting TRBD1. This CDR3 has 15 amino acids. Trimming removed 2 bases from V and 2 bases from J; junction bases left unmatched: 1. Germline V gives CDR1 MDHEN, CDR2 SYDVKM. Here the CDR3 reads CASSLGQGANTEAFF. CDR3 DNA: TGTGCCAGCAGTTTAGGACAGGGGGCCAACACTGAAGCTTTCTTT. The full variable domain, completed using reference TRBV28 and TRBJ1-1, is DVKVTQSSRYLVKRTGEKVFLECVQDMDHENMFWYRQDPGLGLRLIYFSYDVKMKEKGDIPEGYSVSREKKERFSLILESASTNQTSMYLCASSLGQGANTEAFFGQGTRLTVV.

This clone appeared many times. The chain links TRBV19 to TRBJ1-2; tentative D call: TRBD1 (6 bases). Germline CDR1 reads LNHDA; CDR2 reads SQIVND (reference sequence). Trimming left V 5 bases short and J 4 bases short, with 14 bases between. CDR3 length: 14 amino acids. The CDR3 loop is CASSYTTGPYGYTF. CDR3 DNA sequence: TGTGCCAGTAGTTATACGACAGGACCCTATGGCTACACCTTC.

This clone turned up a few times. The chain carries TRBV7-8 and TRBJ1-5, with D possibly matching TRBD1 (5 bases). This CDR3 is 14 amino acids long. Trimming pared 1 base from V and 7 bases from J, leaving 11 bases between. Germline CDR1 SGHVS, CDR2 FQNEAQ. CDR3 protein: CASSLGGGYQPQHF. CDR3 sequence (DNA): TGTGCCAGCAGCTTAGGGGGCGGGTACCAGCCCCAGCATTTT. The variable domain in full, with the rest retrieved from reference TRBV7-8 and TRBJ1-5, is GAGVSQSPRYKVAKRGQDVALRCDPISGHVSLFWYQQALGQGPEFLTYFQNEAQLDKSGLPSDRFFAERPEGSVSTLKIQRTQQEDSAVYLCASSLGGGYQPQHFGDGTRLSIL.

This sequence joins TRBV9 and TRBJ1-2; D unclear. Trimming pared 0 bases from V and 0 bases from J, leaving 6 bases between. CDR1 SGDLS and CDR2 YYNGEE come from the germline V gene. This CDR3 spans 14 amino acids. CDR3 region: CASSVDATNYGYTF. The CDR3 nucleotides are TGTGCCAGCAGCGTAGACGCCACTAACTATGGCTACACCTTC.

The rearrangement links TRBV28 to TRBJ2-1, with 10 bases that match TRBD1. The trim removed 11 bases at V and 4 bases at J, leaving 14 bases unmatched. The CDR3 loop spans 16 amino acids. Germline CDR1 MDHEN, CDR2 SYDVKM. The CDR3 is CASFRKRTGGYNEQFF. Written as DNA, the CDR3 is TGTGCCTCCTTCCGCAAGCGGACAGGGGGGTACAATGAGCAGTTCTTC.

The J gene is TRBJ2-7, the V gene TRBV7-2; 7 nucleotides line up with TRBD2. The V and J ends lost 1 base and 3 bases, in that order; junction bases with no gene match: 3. Germline CDR1 reads SGHTA; CDR2 reads FQGNSA. The CDR3 covers 14 residues. The CDR3 coding sequence is TGTGCCAGCAGCTTAGGGGCGGGGGACTACGAGCAGTACTTC. Residues: CASSLGAGDYEQYF.

CDR3 protein: CASSVGTGTEAFF. The CDR3 DNA sequence: TGTGCCAGCAGCGTAGGTACAGGGACTGAAGCTTTCTTT. The chain employs TRBV9 and TRBJ1-1, with D perhaps TRBD1 (6 bases). Germline values: CDR1 SGDLS, CDR2 YYNGEE. CDR3 length: 13 residues. Trimming removed 0 bases from V and 5 bases from J, with 8 bases in between.

This chain links TRBV7-7 with TRBJ2-2; the D is unclear. Germline assignment: CDR1 SSHAT and CDR2 FNYEAQ (reference sequence). Trimming cost V 5 bases and J 4 bases, with 23 bases left between them. The CDR3 has 18 amino acids. The CDR3 DNA sequence: TGTGCCAGCAGCCTATATTTCAACCCCAGAGTAGGCACCGGGGAGCTGTTTTTT. It is translated as CASSLYFNPRVGTGELFF.

The chain links TRBV7-6 to TRBJ2-7; 10 bases are shared with TRBD1. Germline values: CDR1 SGHVS, CDR2 FNYEAQ. The CDR3 totals 13 residues. V was pared by 5 bases and J by 7 bases, with 5 bases of the junction left unmatched. CDR3 DNA: TGTGCCAGCAGCCATCGGACAGGGGGAGAGCAGTACTTC. Translated, it gives CASSHRTGGEQYF.

Note on this clone: A read error may account for a junction end that differs from germline. This chain joins TRBV7-9 and TRBJ2-5; TRBD1 aligns across 7 bases. Germline values: CDR1 SEHNR, CDR2 FQNEAQ (reference sequence). The CDR3 sequence is 12 residues long. The CDR3 sequence: CASSFPPPTGNF. CDR3 nucleotide sequence: TGTGCCAGCAGTTTCCCCCCCCCGACAGGGAACTTC.

This chain links TRBV4-2 with TRBJ2-5; 10 bases fit TRBD1. This CDR3 region has 16 residues. Germline V gene data show CDR1 as LGHNA and CDR2 as YNFKEQ. The V and J ends lost 5 bases and 4 bases, in that order; junction bases with no gene match: 10. The CDR3 loop is CASSLGGTGDGETQYF. The DNA for the CDR3 is TGTGCCAGCAGCTTGGGAGGGACAGGGGATGGAGAGACCCAGTACTTC.

The chain links TRBV29-1 to TRBJ1-3; D gene ambiguous. Looked up from germline, CDR1 is SQVTM and CDR2 is ANQGSEA. Trimming shortened V by 2 bases and J by 0 bases, and 8 bases separated the two germline ends. The CDR3 is 14 amino acids. DNA for the CDR3: TGCAGCGTTGAACCTTTGAACTCTGGAAACACCATATATTTT. Its translation: CSVEPLNSGNTIYF.

The V and J genes are TRBV19 and TRBJ1-1, with D possibly TRBD1 on 6 matching bases. There are 16 residues in the CDR3. Germline assignment: CDR1 LNHDA and CDR2 SQIVND (reference sequence). Trimming removed 5 bases from V and 4 bases from J, with 20 bases in between. CDR3: CASSWTAYRAGTEAFF. CDR3 sequence (DNA): TGTGCCAGTAGTTGGACGGCTTACAGGGCCGGCACTGAAGCTTTCTTT.

This sequence joins TRBV30 and TRBJ2-7; D may be TRBD1 (6 bases). Looked up from germline, CDR1 is GTSNPN and CDR2 is SVGIG (reference sequence). Trimming took 2 bases from V and 6 from J, leaving 8 bases between them. The CDR3 is 11 amino acids. CDR3 sequence (DNA): TGTGCCTGGAGTCGACAGGTCGAGCAGTACTTC. Translating gives CAWSRQVEQYF.

This clone was found once. V usage is TRBV11-1 and J usage is TRBJ1-1, with a tentative D call TRBD1 (6 bases). Germline V gene data show CDR1 as SGHAT and CDR2 as FQDESV (reference sequence). This CDR3 comprises 15 residues. Between the trimmed V and J ends, which lost 1 base and 3 bases, there was a span of 12 bases. CDR3 residues: CASSLGTGSDTEAFF. CDR3 nucleotide sequence: TGTGCCAGCAGCTTAGGAACAGGGAGTGACACTGAAGCTTTCTTT.

The gene calls are TRBV7-2 and TRBJ2-7; D remains unclear. The CDR3 spans 14 residues. Trimming pared 5 bases from V and 5 bases from J, leaving 16 bases between. Germline values: CDR1 SGHTA, CDR2 FQGNSA. CDR3 in DNA: TGTGCCAGCAGCCAACCGACACTCCGGGACGAGCAGTACTTC. This translates into CASSQPTLRDEQYF.